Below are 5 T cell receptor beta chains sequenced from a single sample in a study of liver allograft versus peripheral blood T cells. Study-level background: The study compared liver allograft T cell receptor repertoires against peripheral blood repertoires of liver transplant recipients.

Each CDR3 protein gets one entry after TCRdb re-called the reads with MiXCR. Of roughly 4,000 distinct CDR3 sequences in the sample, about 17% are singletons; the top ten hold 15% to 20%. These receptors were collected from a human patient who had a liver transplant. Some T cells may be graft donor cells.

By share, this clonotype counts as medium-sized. The CDR3 spells CASSPDFAYEQYF. DNA for the CDR3: TGTGCCAGCAGCCCCGACTTCGCCTACGAGCAGTACTTC. The genes are TRBV6-2 or TRBV6-3 and TRBJ2-7; the D is unclear. CDR1 is MNHEY and CDR2 is SVGEGT in the germline V gene. Trimming took off 6 bases at V and 2 bases at J, with 11 bases between the two ends. This CDR3 has 13 residues.

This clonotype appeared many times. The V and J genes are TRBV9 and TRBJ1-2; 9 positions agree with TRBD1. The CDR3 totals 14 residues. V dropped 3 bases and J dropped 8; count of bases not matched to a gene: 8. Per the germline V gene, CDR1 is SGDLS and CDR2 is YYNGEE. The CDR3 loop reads CASSALRTGVGYTF. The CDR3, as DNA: TGTGCCAGCAGCGCTCTAAGGACAGGGGTCGGCTACACCTTC.

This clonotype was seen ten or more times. The CDR3 here is CASSVSTGEGYTF. The CDR3 DNA sequence: TGTGCCAGCAGCGTTTCTACAGGGGAAGGCTACACCTTC. V is TRBV7-3 and J is TRBJ1-2; 7 bases line up with TRBD1. The V segment lost 5 bases and the J segment 8 bases; nucleotides outside the gene matches: 8. The CDR3 covers 13 residues. Per germline, CDR1 SGHTA and CDR2 FQGTGA.

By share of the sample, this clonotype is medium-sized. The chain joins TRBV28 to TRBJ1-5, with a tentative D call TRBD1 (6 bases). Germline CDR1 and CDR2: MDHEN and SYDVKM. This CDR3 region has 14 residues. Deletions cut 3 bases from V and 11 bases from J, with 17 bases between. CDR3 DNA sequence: TGTGCCAGCAGTTTCGGGCAGGGGTCTACAACCCAGCATTTT. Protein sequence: CASSFGQGSTTQHF.

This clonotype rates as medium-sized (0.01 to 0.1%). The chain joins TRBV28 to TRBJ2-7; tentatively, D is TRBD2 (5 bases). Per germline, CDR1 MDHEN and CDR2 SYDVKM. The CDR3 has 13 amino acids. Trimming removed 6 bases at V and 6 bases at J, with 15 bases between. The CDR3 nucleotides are TGTGCCAGCAGCCCTCCGGGATTGCGCGAGCAGTACTTC. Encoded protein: CASSPPGLREQYF.